The T cell receptor (beta chain) under discussion was sequenced for a study of vaccination and CD4 T cells after COVID-19. In germline, CDR1 is DFQATT, CDR2 SNEGSKA (reference sequence). CDR3 length equals 15 residues. Treatment indicated: roughly 11-day PBMC culture with coronavirus spike peptide pools or control peptides (ViraFEST assay). A word on this clonotype: Its antigen is unidentified. The junction differs from germline at one of its ends, possibly a read error.

An Oncomine TCR Beta short-read assay was used to sequence the DNA from cultured CD4+ T cells. Each CDR3 protein is one row after TCRdb ran MiXCR on the PCR reads. This table has 6,000 or so distinct CDR3 sequences, about 50% appearing once. The sequence was obtained from a human donor who had recovered from COVID-19. The chain couples TRBV20-1 to TRBJ1-5; tentative D call: TRBD1 (5 bases). Source material: CD4+ T cells from blood, cultured in vitro. For the CDR3, the DNA is TGCAATGCTAGAGATTCAGGGTCGGGGGATCAGCCCCAGCATTTT. Protein sequence: CNARDSGSGDQPQHF.